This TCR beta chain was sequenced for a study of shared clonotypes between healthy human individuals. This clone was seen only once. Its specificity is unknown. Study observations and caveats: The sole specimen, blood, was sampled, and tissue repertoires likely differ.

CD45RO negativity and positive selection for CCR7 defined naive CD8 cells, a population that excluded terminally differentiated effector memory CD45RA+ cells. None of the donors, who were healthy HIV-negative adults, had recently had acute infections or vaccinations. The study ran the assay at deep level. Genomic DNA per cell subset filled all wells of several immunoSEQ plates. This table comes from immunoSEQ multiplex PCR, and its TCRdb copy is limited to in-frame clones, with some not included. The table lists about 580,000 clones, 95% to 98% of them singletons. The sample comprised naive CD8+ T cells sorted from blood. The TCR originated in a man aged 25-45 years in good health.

The CDR3 DNA reads TGTGCCATCGATGGGGGCGTGGAGGGAGGCTATGGCTACACCTTC. Protein product: CAIDGGVEGGYGYTF. The chain links TRBV10-3 to TRBJ1-2, with D possibly TRBD1 on 6 matching bases. Germline V lookup: CDR1 ENHRY, CDR2 SYGVKD. This CDR3 comprises 15 residues. The germline V and J ends were trimmed by 8 bases and 4 bases, with 20 bases remaining between them.